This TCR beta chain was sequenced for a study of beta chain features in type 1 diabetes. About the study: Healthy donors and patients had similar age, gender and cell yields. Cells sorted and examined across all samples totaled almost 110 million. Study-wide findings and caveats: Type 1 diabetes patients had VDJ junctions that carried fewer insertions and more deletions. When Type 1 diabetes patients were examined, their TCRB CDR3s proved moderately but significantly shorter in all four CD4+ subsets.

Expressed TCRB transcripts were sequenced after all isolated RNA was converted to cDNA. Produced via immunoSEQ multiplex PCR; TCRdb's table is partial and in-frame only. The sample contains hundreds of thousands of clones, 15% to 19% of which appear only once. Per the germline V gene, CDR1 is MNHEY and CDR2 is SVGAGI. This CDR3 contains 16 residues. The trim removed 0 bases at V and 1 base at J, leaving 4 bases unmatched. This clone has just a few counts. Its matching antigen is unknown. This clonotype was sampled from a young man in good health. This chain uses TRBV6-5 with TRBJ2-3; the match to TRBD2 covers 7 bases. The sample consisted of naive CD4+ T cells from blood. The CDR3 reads CASSYSSSGGTDTQYF. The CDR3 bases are TGTGCCAGCAGTTACTCGAGCAGCGGGGGCACAGATACGCAGTATTTT.